The clone carrying this T cell receptor (beta chain) was detected only a few times. Its cognate antigen is unknown. Germline V lookup: CDR1 SQVTM, CDR2 ANQGSEA. Trimming took off 3 bases at V and 8 bases at J, with 5 bases between the two ends. This CDR3 has 10 amino acids. The entry originates in a study of T cells after yellow fever vaccination. The wider study: Low-cell-number fractions underwent preparation using SMART-Seq v4 Ultra Low Input.

Study-level findings and limits: Although the secondary response was weaker, it peaked faster, at day 5 versus 15. The bulk population could contribute abundant contaminating clonotypes to FACS-sorted repertoires.

As TCR cDNA was made by 5'RACE template switching, a universal primer site and UMIs were added. TCRdb redid the calling of the 5' RACE reads with MiXCR, one entry per CDR3 protein. The sample shows approximately 350,000 distinct CDR3 sequences, approximately 10% of them seen only once. The rearrangement links TRBV29-1 to TRBJ2-1; D perhaps matches TRBD2 (5 bases). The source is a man aged 18 to 35 who received the YFV17D yellow fever vaccine. This material consisted of PBMCs, taken on the day of the first yellow fever vaccination. The CDR3 here is CSVDGDEQFF. The CDR3 DNA reads as TGCAGCGTTGACGGGGATGAGCAGTTCTTC.